Each of the 19 T cell receptor beta chains below was sequenced from the same sample in a study of T cell responses to AZD1222 COVID-19 vaccine. TCRdb keeps only in-frame clones here, not all; method: immunoSEQ multiplex PCR. The table has 140,000 to 150,000 clones, approximately 83% seen once. Sequenced here: peripheral blood, sampled on day 0 of AZD1222 vaccination. Every receptor here comes from an adult in good health.

V gene TRBV24-1 combines with J gene TRBJ2-3, with D perhaps assigned TRBD1 or TRBD2 (6 bases each). CDR1 is KGHDR and CDR2 is SFDVKD in the germline V gene. V was pared by 5 bases and J by 5 bases, with 25 bases between. CDR3 length: 18 amino acids. The CDR3 region is CATSGSRGGLERGDTQYF. The CDR3 nucleotides are TGTGCCACCAGTGGCTCCAGAGGGGGACTGGAAAGGGGAGATACGCAGTATTTT.

The genes are TRBV27 and TRBJ2-4; D is ambiguous. From germline, CDR1 is MNHEY and CDR2 SMNVEV (reference sequence). The CDR3 extends over 13 amino acids. V lost 6 bases to trimming and J lost 0 bases, with 6 bases between them. The CDR3 loop reads CASRAPAKNIQYF. CDR3 in DNA: TGTGCCAGCAGGGCCCCAGCCAAAAACATTCAGTACTTC.

The chain is built from TRBV2 and TRBJ2-5; D is perhaps TRBD2 (6 bases). The CDR3 contains 14 residues. V lost 8 bases to trimming and J lost 1 base, with 14 bases between them. Per the germline V gene, CDR1 is SNHLY and CDR2 is FYNNEI. CDR3 loop: CASRVGGSQETQYF. In nucleotides, the CDR3 is TGTGCCAGCCGAGTCGGAGGGTCCCAAGAGACCCAGTACTTC.

This clone appeared once. The V call is TRBV6-5, the J call TRBJ1-2; the D gene is possibly TRBD1 (5 bases). Trimming took off 6 bases at V and 8 bases at J, with 16 bases between the two ends. CDR1 MNHEY and CDR2 SVGAGI come from the germline V gene. The CDR3 covers 13 residues. The CDR3 region has the DNA TGTGCCAGCAGCCCAGACAGCGCCCGGGGCTACACCTTC. Amino acid sequence: CASSPDSARGYTF.

This rearrangement joins TRBV24-1 to TRBJ1-5, with D tentatively TRBD1 (5 bases). V gave up 12 bases and J gave up 3 bases, with 26 bases separating them. Germline-derived CDR1 and CDR2 are KGHDR and SFDVKD. The CDR3 has 17 amino acids. In DNA, the CDR3 is TGTGCCCCCCCTGGGGCCGACCTTCTTCCCAACAATCAGCCCCAGCATTTT. Its protein product is CAPPGADLLPNNQPQHF.

The rearrangement uses TRBV7-2 and TRBJ2-1; D is possibly TRBD2 (6 bases). The germline CDR1 and CDR2 sequences are SGHTA and FQGNSA. The CDR3 is 15 amino acids. The V and J ends lost 3 bases and 5 bases respectively, with 14 bases between them. The CDR3 DNA is TGTGCCAGCAGCTTTTTCGGGGGATCTAACAATGAGCAGTTCTTC. It is translated as CASSFFGGSNNEQFF.

This rearrangement joins TRBV7-9 to TRBJ1-3; unclear D gene. V was shortened by 0 bases and J by 7 bases, with 10 bases between the two germline ends. Germline CDR1 is SEHNR and CDR2 is FQNEAQ (reference sequence). The CDR3 length is 14 residues. CDR3 in DNA: TGTGCCAGCAGCTTAGCTGGCCTCGAGAACACCATATATTTT. This codes for CASSLAGLENTIYF. The whole variable domain, remainder taken from reference TRBV7-9 and TRBJ1-3, is DTGVSQNPRHKITKRGQNVTFRCDPISEHNRLYWYRQTLGQGPEFLTYFQNEAQLEKSRLLSDRFSAERPKGSFSTLEIQRTEQGDSAMYLCASSLAGLENTIYFGEGSWLTVV.

The V call is TRBV29-1, the J call TRBJ1-2; 8 nucleotides match TRBD1. The V segment lost 6 bases and the J segment 2 bases; nucleotides outside the gene matches: 5. There are 13 residues in the CDR3. CDR1 is SQVTM and CDR2 is ANQGSEA in the germline V gene. The CDR3 is CSVRQGRNYGYTF. The CDR3 DNA is TGCAGCGTGAGACAGGGGCGGAACTATGGCTACACCTTC.

The chain links TRBV30 to TRBJ2-3, with TRBD1 matching over 7 bases. This CDR3 contains 13 residues. Losses at the gene ends were 6 bases for V and 5 bases for J; bases not matched to a gene: 8. CDR1 and CDR2 (germline): GTSNPN, SVGIG (reference sequence). The CDR3 sequence: CACNRGPLDTQYF. The CDR3 nucleotides are TGTGCCTGTAACAGGGGTCCTTTAGATACGCAGTATTTT.

The chain links TRBV3-1 (or the pseudogene TRBV3-2) to TRBJ1-2, with 8 bases fitting TRBD1. V lost 4 bases and J lost 2; bases outside the gene matches: 6. Germline V CDR1 and CDR2: LGHDT, YNNKEL (reference sequence). The CDR3 length is 15 residues. The CDR3 here is CASSRDRTGNYGYTF. DNA for the CDR3: TGTGCCAGCAGCCGGGACAGGACGGGGAACTATGGCTACACCTTC.

V gene TRBV12-3 or TRBV12-4 combines with J gene TRBJ1-1; no definite D call. The CDR3 length is 11 residues. With 7 bases removed from V and 12 bases from J, the gap between germline ends came to 15 bases. This CDR3 reads CASKTAGGPFF. The DNA for the CDR3 is TGTGCCAGCAAAACAGCCGGCGGGCCTTTCTTT.

The chain carries TRBV6-5 and TRBJ2-7, with TRBD2 identical over 7 bases. Germline V gene data show CDR1 as MNHEY and CDR2 as SVGAGI. The junction had 11 bases not matched to a gene; V was cut back by 8 bases and J by 4 bases. This CDR3 is built from 14 residues. The CDR3 loop is CASSLGLAEYEQYF. The CDR3 DNA reads TGTGCCAGCTCCCTCGGGCTAGCGGAGTACGAGCAGTACTTC.

Worth noting for this clone: Other DNA sequences in this sample translate to the same CDR3. The chain employs TRBV3-1 (or the pseudogene TRBV3-2) and TRBJ2-2; D is undetermined. The V and J ends lost 2 bases and 3 bases respectively, with 7 bases between them. CDR1 and CDR2 (germline): LGHDT, YNNKEL (reference sequence). This CDR3 comprises 14 residues. CDR3 loop: CASSQIDHTGELFF. The CDR3, as DNA: TGTGCCAGCAGCCAAATAGATCACACCGGGGAGCTGTTTTTT.

CDR3 DNA: TGTGCCATCACCCACCCGGGACAGGGCTACGAGCAGTACTTC. Translated: CAITHPGQGYEQYF. This sequence joins TRBV10-3 and TRBJ2-7, with 9 bases aligning to TRBD1. The CDR3 has 14 amino acids. V lost 7 bases to trimming and J lost 3 bases; unmatched junction nucleotides: 7. Germline V gives CDR1 ENHRY, CDR2 SYGVKD.

This chain connects TRBV29-1 to TRBJ1-2; D is unresolved. The germline CDR1 and CDR2 sequences are SQVTM and ANQGSEA. The CDR3 covers 14 residues. The V end lost 3 bases, the J end lost 2 bases, and 13 bases lay between the germline ends. The CDR3 loop reads CSVEVGVENYGYTF. DNA for the CDR3: TGCAGCGTTGAGGTCGGGGTGGAGAACTATGGCTACACCTTC.

The chain joins TRBV19 to TRBJ2-1; D is unresolved. The V end was cut by 0 bases, the J end by 7 bases, with 16 bases between. Germline CDR1 and CDR2: LNHDA and SQIVND (reference sequence). The length of the CDR3 is 16 residues. The CDR3 region is CASSIDPRFSTNEQFF. The DNA for the CDR3 is TGTGCCAGTAGTATAGATCCCCGGTTCAGCACGAATGAGCAGTTCTTC.

The V and J genes are TRBV30 and TRBJ2-2; TRBD1 might be the D (6 bases). Germline V gives CDR1 GTSNPN, CDR2 SVGIG (reference sequence). The CDR3 runs to 13 residues. V shed 8 bases and J shed 2 bases, with 12 bases lying between them. This CDR3 reads CAGRGPNTGELFF. The CDR3 DNA sequence: TGTGCCGGCAGGGGTCCCAACACCGGGGAGCTGTTTTTT.

The CDR3 DNA is TGTGCCAGCAGCTTAGTTGCCGGTCTAGCGAATGAGCAGTTCTTC. Protein product: CASSLVAGLANEQFF. The J gene is TRBJ2-1, the V gene TRBV7-2, with D perhaps matching TRBD2 (6 bases). The CDR3 totals 15 residues. Looked up from germline, CDR1 is SGHTA and CDR2 is FQGNSA. With 1 base removed from V and 7 bases from J, the gap between germline ends came to 14 bases.

The chain is built from TRBV9 and TRBJ2-1; D perhaps matches TRBD1 (6 bases). The V and J ends lost 0 bases and 4 bases respectively, with 11 bases between them. The germline V gene has CDR1 SGDLS and CDR2 YYNGEE. The CDR3 runs 15 residues. The CDR3 loop reads CASSVAGDGYNEQFF. The CDR3 DNA is TGTGCCAGCAGCGTAGCAGGGGACGGATACAATGAGCAGTTCTTC.